Listed below are T cell receptor beta chains from one sample, sequenced in a study of cytomegalovirus exposure and HLA in healthy donors. The repertoire was sequenced with immunoSEQ multiplex PCR; TCRdb's copy has only in-frame clones and lacks some. Of about 140,000 clones listed, approximately 80% are singletons. The specimen sequenced was PBMCs. All receptors come from a middle-aged woman in good health and CMV-seronegative. The CDR3 runs from the conserved cysteine through the conserved F or W. The D gene is left open where the match is weak. Size values are once, few and many counts, or a class for expanded clones, and some rows have none.

abundance	v_gene	d_gene	j_gene	CDR3aa	CDR3nt
.	TRBV19	.	TRBJ1-4	CASSSSDFTTNEKLFF	TGTGCCAGTAGTTCCTCAGACTTCACAACTAATGAAAAACTGTTTTTT
.	TRBV7-3	TRBD2	TRBJ2-7	CASSLTAGGTYEQYF	TGTGCCAGCAGCTTAACGGCGGGGGGAACCTACGAGCAGTACTTC
.	TRBV4-1	.	TRBJ1-4	CASSQEGAGDEKLFF	TGCGCCAGCAGCCAAGAGGGGGCAGGGGATGAAAAACTGTTTTTT
.	TRBV27	.	TRBJ1-6	CASRQGETGSPLHF	TGTGCCAGCAGACAAGGGGAGACAGGTTCACCCCTCCACTTT
.	TRBV13	.	TRBJ1-6	CASSSGHSNSPLHF	TGTGCCAGCAGTTCGGGACACAGTAATTCACCCCTCCACTTT
.	TRBV9	.	TRBJ1-3	CASSVGVGVRNTIYF	TGTGCCAGCAGCGTAGGAGTCGGGGTGAGAAACACCATATATTTT
.	TRBV7-9	.	TRBJ2-7	CASSSSREQYF	TGTGCCAGCAGCTCGAGTCGTGAGCAGTACTTC
.	TRBV25-1	.	TRBJ2-1	CASSGNREISSYNEQFF	TGTGCCAGCAGTGGCAACAGGGAAATCAGCTCCTACAATGAGCAGTTCTTC
.	TRBV10-3	.	TRBJ1-5	CAIGAGINQPQHF	TGTGCCATCGGGGCCGGTATCAATCAGCCCCAGCATTTT
.	TRBV5-1	.	TRBJ2-3	CASSPGDRQDTQYF	TGCGCCAGCAGCCCGGGGGACAGACAAGATACGCAGTATTTT
few	TRBV9	TRBD1	TRBJ1-1	CASSPRQGNTEAFF	TGTGCCAGCAGCCCTCGACAGGGAAACACTGAAGCTTTCTTT
.	TRBV2	.	TRBJ1-3	CASSEQAADSGNTIYF	TGTGCCAGCAGTGAACAGGCTGCTGATTCTGGAAACACCATATATTTT
.	TRBV7-7	.	TRBJ2-5	CASSFGETQYF	TGTGCCAGCAGCTTCGGGGAGACCCAGTACTTC
.	TRBV27	.	TRBJ2-7	CASSLSSGTEQYF	TGTGCCAGCAGTTTATCGTCCGGTACTGAGCAGTACTTC
.	TRBV27	TRBD1	TRBJ1-1	CASSSTVRTGNTEAFF	TGTGCCAGCAGTTCCACCGTCCGGACAGGGAACACTGAAGCTTTCTTT
.	TRBV7-9	TRBD1	TRBJ2-2	CASSSQGAPGGELFF	TGTGCCAGCAGTTCACAGGGGGCGCCCGGCGGGGAGCTGTTTTTT
few	TRBV5-1	TRBD2	TRBJ2-5	CASSPGTRRETQYF	TGCGCCAGCAGCCCCGGGACTAGGAGGGAGACCCAGTACTTC
.	TRBV2	.	TRBJ2-7	CARSSRQELYEQYF	TGTGCCAGGAGTTCCAGACAGGAGCTCTACGAGCAGTACTTC
.	TRBV2	.	TRBJ2-5	CASSGLEVTQETQYF	TGTGCCAGCAGTGGCCTAGAAGTAACCCAAGAGACCCAGTACTTC
.	TRBV5-4	.	TRBJ1-1	CASSLAGGEAFF	TGTGCCAGCAGCTTGGCGGGGGGGGAAGCTTTCTTT
.	TRBV28	.	TRBJ1-5	CASSWTASNQPQHF	TGTGCCAGCAGTTGGACAGCCAGCAATCAGCCCCAGCATTTT
few	TRBV19	.	TRBJ1-2	CASKTGDGYTF	TGTGCCTCTAAGACGGGAGATGGCTACACCTTC
.	TRBV6-5	TRBD1	TRBJ2-3	CASSYGTALTRDTQYF	TGTGCCAGCAGTTACGGGACAGCCCTGACCCGGGATACGCAGTATTTT
.	TRBV5-6	.	TRBJ2-5	CASSLGTLQETQYF	TGTGCCAGCAGCTTAGGGACACTTCAAGAGACCCAGTACTTC
.	TRBV30	TRBD1	TRBJ1-4	CAWSGGTGEELFF	TGTGCCTGGAGTGGAGGGACAGGGGAGGAACTGTTTTTT
.	TRBV30	.	TRBJ1-6	CAWSTSPGYSNSPLHF	TGTGCCTGGAGTACTTCTCCGGGATACTCTAATTCACCCCTCCACTTT
few	TRBV5-1	TRBD2	TRBJ2-3	CASSLGGTTHTDTQYF	TGCGCCAGCAGCTTGGGGGGGACTACTCACACAGATACGCAGTATTTT
once	TRBV6-1	.	TRBJ1-6	CASSDRWAASNSPLHF	TGTGCCAGCAGTGACAGATGGGCCGCAAGCAATTCACCCCTCCACTTT
.	TRBV2	.	TRBJ1-5	CASIGRGGRGQPQHF	TGTGCCAGCATTGGCCGGGGGGGTCGGGGTCAGCCCCAGCATTTT
.	TRBV27	TRBD1	TRBJ2-2	CASSYPGQGAMGELFF	TGTGCCAGCAGTTACCCTGGACAGGGGGCTATGGGGGAGCTGTTTTTT
.	TRBV6-6	TRBD1	TRBJ2-3	CASSYSDRPRTDTQYF	TGTGCCAGCAGTTACTCGGACAGGCCCCGCACAGATACGCAGTATTTT
.	TRBV19	.	TRBJ1-3	CASRQASSGNTIYF	TGTGCCAGTCGACAGGCCAGCTCTGGAAACACCATATATTTT
.	TRBV5-8	.	TRBJ1-2	CASSLVPGINGYTF	TGTGCCAGCAGCTTGGTACCCGGGATCAATGGCTACACCTTC
.	TRBV5-1	TRBD2	TRBJ2-4	CASSWGGFLAKNIQYF	TGCGCCAGCAGCTGGGGGGGGTTTCTAGCCAAAAACATTCAGTACTTC
.	TRBV7-9	TRBD1	TRBJ2-3	CASSPQGADTQYF	TGTGCCAGCAGCCCACAGGGGGCGGATACGCAGTATTTT
.	TRBV9	.	TRBJ2-3	CASSVVRSAGLDTQYF	TGTGCCAGCAGCGTAGTCCGTAGCGCGGGGTTAGATACGCAGTATTTT
.	TRBV6-5	TRBD1	TRBJ1-2	CASSYQIDRDYGYTF	TGTGCCAGCAGTTACCAAATCGACAGGGACTATGGCTACACCTTC
.	TRBV7-9	TRBD1	TRBJ1-2	CASSLVGQGEYGYTF	TGTGCCAGCAGCTTAGTTGGACAGGGGGAGTATGGCTACACCTTC
.	TRBV4-1	.	TRBJ1-1	CASLTGMGNTEAFF	TGCGCCAGCCTAACAGGGATGGGTAACACTGAAGCTTTCTTT
once	TRBV10-3	.	TRBJ1-5	CAISDVRSNQPQHF	TGTGCCATCAGTGACGTACGGAGCAATCAGCCCCAGCATTTT
.	TRBV5-4	TRBD1	TRBJ1-1	CASTLRGTVNTEAFF	TGTGCCAGCACCTTAAGGGGGACAGTGAACACTGAAGCTTTCTTT